This is a list of T cell receptor beta chains from one sample in a study of preoperative IRX-2 immunotherapy in early breast cancer. The repertoire was sequenced with immunoSEQ multiplex PCR; TCRdb's copy has only in-frame clones and lacks some. Among around 62,000 clones listed, less than 95% were seen once. The specimen was taken from a patient treated with IRX-2 immunotherapy. Receptors originate from a human donor with breast cancer. Both conserved end residues are part of each CDR3. The D gene is left open where the match is weak. Clone size is shown for a subset of rows, as once, few, many or a class of expanded clone.

.	TRBV15	.	TRBJ2-3	TGTGCCACCAGCGCGCAGTTGAGCACAGATACGCAGTATTTT	CATSAQLSTDTQYF
.	TRBV6-1	.	TRBJ1-5	TGTGCCAGCAATGGACTAATGGGTCAGCCCCAGCATTTT	CASNGLMGQPQHF
.	TRBV28	.	TRBJ1-5	TGTGCCAGCACCCGGGGGGGGGCGGATCAGCCCCAGCATTTT	CASTRGGADQPQHF
.	TRBV5-6	.	TRBJ2-7	TGTGCCAGCAGCTTGGGTCTGGCAGGGGCACTAGGGGAGCAGTACTTC	CASSLGLAGALGEQYF
TRBD1	TRBV12-5	.	TRBJ2-7	TGTGCTAGTGGTCTCACTCCCCGGACAGGGATATCCTACGAGCAGTACTTC	CASGLTPRTGISYEQYF
.	TRBV19	.	TRBJ1-1	TGTGCCAGTAGTATTGTCGGACCTCTGAACACTGAAGCTTTCTTT	CASSIVGPLNTEAFF
.	TRBV29-1	.	TRBJ1-4	TGCAGCGTTGATCTACAGTCGGGTGAAAAACTGTTTTTT	CSVDLQSGEKLFF
.	TRBV4-2	.	TRBJ2-7	TGTGCCAGCAGCCAAGAGCGGCAGGGGGAGGCCTACGAGCAGTACTTC	CASSQERQGEAYEQYF
.	TRBV19	.	TRBJ1-2	TGTGCCAGTAGTCCAGAGGGGTATGGCTACACCTTC	CASSPEGYGYTF
.	TRBV30	.	TRBJ2-6	TGTGCCTGGAGTGTACAATCCCCCGGGGCCAACGTCCTGACTTTC	CAWSVQSPGANVLTF
.	TRBV27	.	TRBJ2-1	TGTGCCAGCAGCTCAACTACAGTAACGGGAGATGAGCAGTTCTTC	CASSSTTVTGDEQFF
.	TRBV13	.	TRBJ2-1	TGTGCCAGCAGCTCACGGGTCCTTTACAATGAGCAGTTCTTC	CASSSRVLYNEQFF
.	TRBV5-4	.	TRBJ1-5	TGTGCCAGCAGCTCAGGAGTGGGGCCGGGGCAGCCCCAGCATTTT	CASSSGVGPGQPQHF
.	TRBV5-1	.	TRBJ2-1	TGCGCCAGCAGCTTGGGATCGGGGAGAGGTCGGTCCTACAATGAGCAGTTCTTC	CASSLGSGRGRSYNEQFF
.	TRBV27	.	TRBJ2-7	TGTGCCAGCAGTTCCGCCTACGAGCAGTACTTC	CASSSAYEQYF
.	TRBV30	.	TRBJ2-2	TGTGCCTGGAGTCCGCTCATGGTATTATTGAACACCGGGGAGCTGTTTTTT	CAWSPLMVLLNTGELFF
.	TRBV28	once	TRBJ1-3	TGTGCCAGCAGCACCTTTTTGAGGGAGCCTGGAAACACCATATATTTT	CASSTFLREPGNTIYF
.	TRBV28	.	TRBJ1-4	TGTGCCAGCAGTTTCTCAGGGTATCCAGTGGTTGAAAAACTGTTTTTT	CASSFSGYPVVEKLFF
.	TRBV11-2	once	TRBJ2-2	TGTGCCAGCAGCTTACGAGGGGCACGCAACACCGGGGAGCTGTTTTTT	CASSLRGARNTGELFF
TRBD1	TRBV6-5	.	TRBJ1-5	TGTGCCAGCAGTCGGGACAGGGGAGCTCAGCCCCAGCATTTT	CASSRDRGAQPQHF